This T cell receptor (beta chain) stems from a study of blood T cell repertoires in COVID-19. Study-wide background: Italy, Spain and the United States were the sources of the convalescent and acute COVID-19 samples. From T cells, B-cell-depleted T cells, or PBMCs came the material, which was cDNA or gDNA.

Methods used by the authors: Estimation of nucleated cell counts relied on the amplification of reference gene primers. Libraries were prepared by immunoSEQ multiplex PCR; TCRdb keeps only in-frame clonotypes and omits some of them. V and J calls and clone size are given by that table; D and trimming were obtained from the DNA. The sample yields some 220,000 clones, about 85% seen once. The V and J ends lost 4 bases and 0 bases respectively, with 12 bases between them. The CDR3 totals 15 residues. Germline CDR1 SGHRS, CDR2 YFSETQ. This receptor was taken from a woman aged 18-29 years who had recovered from COVID-19. The V gene is TRBV5-1, the J gene TRBJ2-3, with D possibly TRBD2 on 6 matching bases. Sequenced input: peripheral blood. As DNA, the CDR3 is TGCGCCAGCAGCCCACCGGGACTTAGCACAGATACGCAGTATTTT. It translates to CASSPPGLSTDTQYF. The full variable domain, its missing parts supplied by reference TRBV5-1 and TRBJ2-3, is KAGVTQTPRYLIKTRGQQVTLSCSPISGHRSVSWYQQTPGQGLQFLFEYFSETQRNKGNFPGRFSGRQFSNSRSEMNVSTLELGDSALYLCASSPPGLSTDTQYFGPGTRLTVL.